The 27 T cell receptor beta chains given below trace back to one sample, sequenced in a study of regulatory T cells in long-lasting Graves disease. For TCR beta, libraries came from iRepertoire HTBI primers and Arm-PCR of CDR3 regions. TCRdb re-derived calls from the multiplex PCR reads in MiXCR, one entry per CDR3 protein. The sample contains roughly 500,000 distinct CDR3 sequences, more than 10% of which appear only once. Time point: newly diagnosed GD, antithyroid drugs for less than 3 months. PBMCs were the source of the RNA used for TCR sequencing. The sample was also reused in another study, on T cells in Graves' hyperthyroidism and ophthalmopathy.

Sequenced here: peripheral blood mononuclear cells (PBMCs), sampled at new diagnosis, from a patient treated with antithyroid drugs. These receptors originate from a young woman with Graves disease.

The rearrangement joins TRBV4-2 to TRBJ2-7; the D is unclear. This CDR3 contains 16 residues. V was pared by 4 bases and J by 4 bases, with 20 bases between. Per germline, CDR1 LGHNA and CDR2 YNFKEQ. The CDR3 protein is CASSLLGDPSAYEQYF. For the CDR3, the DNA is TGTGCCAGCAGCCTCCTTGGAGACCCGTCGGCTTACGAGCAGTACTTC.

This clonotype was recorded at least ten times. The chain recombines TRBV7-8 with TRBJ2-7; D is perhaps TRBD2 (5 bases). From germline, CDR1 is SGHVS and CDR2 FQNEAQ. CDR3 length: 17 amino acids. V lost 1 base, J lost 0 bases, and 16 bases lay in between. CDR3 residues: CASSLGTGRRSSYEQYF. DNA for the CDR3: TGTGCCAGCAGCTTAGGGACTGGCCGGCGGAGCTCCTACGAGCAGTACTTC.

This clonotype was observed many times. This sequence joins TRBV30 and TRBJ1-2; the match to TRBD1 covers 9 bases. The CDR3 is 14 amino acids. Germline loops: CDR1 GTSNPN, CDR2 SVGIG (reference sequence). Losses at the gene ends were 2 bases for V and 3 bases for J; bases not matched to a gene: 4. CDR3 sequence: CAWSSGTGYYGYTF. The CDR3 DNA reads TGTGCCTGGAGTTCCGGGACAGGGTACTATGGCTACACCTTC.

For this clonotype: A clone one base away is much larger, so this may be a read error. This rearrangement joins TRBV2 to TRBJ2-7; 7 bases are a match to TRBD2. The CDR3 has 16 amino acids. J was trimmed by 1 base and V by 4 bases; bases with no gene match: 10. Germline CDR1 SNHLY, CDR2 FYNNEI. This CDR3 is CASSGGGYALSYEQYF. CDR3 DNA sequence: TGTGCCAGCAGTGGGGGAGGGTATGCCCTTTCCTACGAGCAGTACTTC.

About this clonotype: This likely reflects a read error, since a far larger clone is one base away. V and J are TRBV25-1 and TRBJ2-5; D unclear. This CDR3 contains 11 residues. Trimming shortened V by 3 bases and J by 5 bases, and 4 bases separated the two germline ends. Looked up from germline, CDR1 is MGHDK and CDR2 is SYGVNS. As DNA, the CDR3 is TGTGCCAGCAGTGATTGGGAGACCCAGTACTTC. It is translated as CASSDWETQYF.

The CDR3 DNA is TGTGCCAGCAGCTTAAAGGGGACCGAGAATGAGCAGTTCTTC. It is translated as CASSLKGTENEQFF. The chain links TRBV7-3 to TRBJ2-1; D could derive from TRBD1 or TRBD2 (5 bases each). V lost 1 base to trimming and J lost 7 bases, with 11 bases between them. Germline assignment: CDR1 SGHTA and CDR2 FQGTGA. This CDR3 has 14 residues.

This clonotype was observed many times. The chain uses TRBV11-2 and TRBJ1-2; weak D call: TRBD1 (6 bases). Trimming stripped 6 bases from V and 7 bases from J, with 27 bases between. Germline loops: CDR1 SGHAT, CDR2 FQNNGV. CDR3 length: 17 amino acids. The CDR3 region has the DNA TGTGCCAGCAGTCCCGCCGTCGGGGGGGGCGCTCCTTTTGGCTACACCTTC. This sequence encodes CASSPAVGGGAPFGYTF.

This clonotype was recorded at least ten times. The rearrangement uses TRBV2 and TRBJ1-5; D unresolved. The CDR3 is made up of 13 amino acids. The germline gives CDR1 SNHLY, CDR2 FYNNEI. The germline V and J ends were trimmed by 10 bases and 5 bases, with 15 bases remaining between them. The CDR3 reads CATMLDRDQPQHF. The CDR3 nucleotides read TGTGCCACCATGCTGGACCGCGATCAGCCCCAGCATTTT.

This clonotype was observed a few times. CDR3 coding DNA: TGTGCCAGCAGCCAAGTCATGGGAGGAGAACAGCCCCAGCATTTT. As protein: CASSQVMGGEQPQHF. The J gene is TRBJ1-5, the V gene TRBV3-1; D remains unclear. V dropped 1 base and J dropped 7 bases, with 14 bases sitting between them. CDR1 is LGHDT and CDR2 is YNNKEL in the germline V gene (reference sequence). The length of the CDR3 is 15 residues.

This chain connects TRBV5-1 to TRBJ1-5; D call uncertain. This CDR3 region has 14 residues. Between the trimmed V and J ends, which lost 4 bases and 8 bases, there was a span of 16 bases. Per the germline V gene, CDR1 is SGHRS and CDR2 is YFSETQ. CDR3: CASSPSPGGKPQHF. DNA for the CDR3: TGCGCCAGCAGCCCCAGTCCGGGAGGGAAGCCCCAGCATTTT.

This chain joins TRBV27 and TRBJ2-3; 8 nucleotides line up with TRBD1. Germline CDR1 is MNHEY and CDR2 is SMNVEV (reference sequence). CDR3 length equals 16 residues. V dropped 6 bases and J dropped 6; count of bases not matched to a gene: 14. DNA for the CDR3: TGTGCCAGCAGACGGGTGGCGGGGACAGGCCTTGATACGCAGTATTTT. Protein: CASRRVAGTGLDTQYF.

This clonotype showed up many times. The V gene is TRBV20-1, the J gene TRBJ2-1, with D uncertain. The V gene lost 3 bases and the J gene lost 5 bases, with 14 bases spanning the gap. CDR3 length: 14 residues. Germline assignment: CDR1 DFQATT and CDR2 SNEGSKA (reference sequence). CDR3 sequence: CSASESIDNNEQFF. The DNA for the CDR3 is TGCAGTGCTAGTGAGTCAATCGATAACAATGAGCAGTTCTTC.

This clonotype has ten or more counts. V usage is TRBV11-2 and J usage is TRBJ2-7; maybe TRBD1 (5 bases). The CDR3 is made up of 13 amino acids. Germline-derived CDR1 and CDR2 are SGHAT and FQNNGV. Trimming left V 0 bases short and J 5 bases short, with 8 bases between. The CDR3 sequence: CASSLDRVHEQYF. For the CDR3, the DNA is TGTGCCAGCAGCTTAGACAGGGTCCACGAGCAGTACTTC.

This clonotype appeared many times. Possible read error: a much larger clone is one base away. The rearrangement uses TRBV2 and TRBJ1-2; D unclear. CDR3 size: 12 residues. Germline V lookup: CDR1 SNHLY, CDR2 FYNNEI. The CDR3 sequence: CAGSDVPYGYTF. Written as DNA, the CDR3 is TGTGCCGGCAGTGATGTTCCTTATGGCTACACCTTC. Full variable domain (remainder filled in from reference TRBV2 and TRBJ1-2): EPEVTQTPSHQVTQMGQEVILRCVPISNHLYFYWYRQILGQKVEFLVSFYNNEISEKSEIFDDQFSVERPDGSNFTLKIRSTKLEDSAMYFCAGSDVPYGYTFGSGTRLTVV.

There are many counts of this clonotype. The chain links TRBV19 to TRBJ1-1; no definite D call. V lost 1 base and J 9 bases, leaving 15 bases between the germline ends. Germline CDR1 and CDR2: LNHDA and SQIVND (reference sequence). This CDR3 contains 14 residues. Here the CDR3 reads CASSIGLHAAQAFF. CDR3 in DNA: TGTGCCAGTAGTATAGGCCTACACGCGGCCCAAGCTTTCTTT.

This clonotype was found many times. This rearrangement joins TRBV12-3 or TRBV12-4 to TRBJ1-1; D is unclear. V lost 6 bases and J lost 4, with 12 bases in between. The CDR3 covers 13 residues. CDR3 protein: CASSFRGGTEAFF. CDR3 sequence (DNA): TGTGCCAGCAGCTTCCGAGGTGGCACTGAAGCTTTCTTT.

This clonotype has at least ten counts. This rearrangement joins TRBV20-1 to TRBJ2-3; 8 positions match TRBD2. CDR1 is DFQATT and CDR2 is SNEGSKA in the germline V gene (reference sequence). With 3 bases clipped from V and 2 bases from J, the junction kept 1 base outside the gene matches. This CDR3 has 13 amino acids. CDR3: CSASGGATDTQYF. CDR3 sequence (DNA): TGCAGTGCTAGCGGGGGGGCCACAGATACGCAGTATTTT.

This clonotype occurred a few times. The CDR3, as DNA: TGTGCCAGCAGCGTAGCACAAGGAGATACGCAGTATTTT. It yields the protein CASSVAQGDTQYF. V is TRBV9 and J is TRBJ2-3; no reliable D call. Looked up from germline, CDR1 is SGDLS and CDR2 is YYNGEE. The CDR3 is 13 residues long. Trimming shortened V by 0 bases and J by 5 bases, and 7 bases separated the two germline ends.

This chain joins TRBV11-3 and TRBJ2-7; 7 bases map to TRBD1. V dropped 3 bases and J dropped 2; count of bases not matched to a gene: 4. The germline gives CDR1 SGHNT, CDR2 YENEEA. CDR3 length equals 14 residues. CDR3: CASSFWDSPYEQYF. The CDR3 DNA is TGTGCCAGCAGCTTTTGGGACAGCCCCTACGAGCAGTACTTC.

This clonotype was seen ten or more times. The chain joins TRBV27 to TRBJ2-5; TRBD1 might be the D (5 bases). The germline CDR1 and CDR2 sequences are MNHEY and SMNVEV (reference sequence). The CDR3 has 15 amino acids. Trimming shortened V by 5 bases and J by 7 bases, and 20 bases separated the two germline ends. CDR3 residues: CASSPSTVGSGTQYF. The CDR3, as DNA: TGTGCCAGCAGTCCCTCGACAGTTGGGTCAGGGACCCAGTACTTC.

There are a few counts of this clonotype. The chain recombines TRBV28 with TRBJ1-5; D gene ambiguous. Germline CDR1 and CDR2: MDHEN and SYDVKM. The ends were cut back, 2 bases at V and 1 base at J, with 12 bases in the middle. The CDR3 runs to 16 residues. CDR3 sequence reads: CASSLTGSQSNQPQHF. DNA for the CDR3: TGTGCCAGCAGTTTAACCGGTAGTCAGAGCAATCAGCCCCAGCATTTT. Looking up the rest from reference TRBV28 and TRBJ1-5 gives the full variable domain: DVKVTQSSRYLVKRTGEKVFLECVQDMDHENMFWYRQDPGLGLRLIYFSYDVKMKEKGDIPEGYSVSREKKERFSLILESASTNQTSMYLCASSLTGSQSNQPQHFGDGTRLSIL.

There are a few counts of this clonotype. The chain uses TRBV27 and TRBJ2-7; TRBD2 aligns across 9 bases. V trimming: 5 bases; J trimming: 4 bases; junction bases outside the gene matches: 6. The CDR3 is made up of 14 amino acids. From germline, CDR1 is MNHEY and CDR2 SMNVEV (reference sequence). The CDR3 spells CASSDSGSGYEQYF. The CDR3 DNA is TGTGCCAGCAGTGATAGCGGGAGCGGGTACGAGCAGTACTTC.

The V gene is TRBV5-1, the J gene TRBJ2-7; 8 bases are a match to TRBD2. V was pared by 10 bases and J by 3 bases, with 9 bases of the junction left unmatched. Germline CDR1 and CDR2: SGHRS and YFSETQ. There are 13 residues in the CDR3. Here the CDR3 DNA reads TGCGCCCCCTCCAGCGGGAGTTTCTACGAGCAGTACTTC. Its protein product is CAPSSGSFYEQYF.

The CDR3 sequence is CASSLWGTSGEVYEQYF. CDR3 coding DNA: TGTGCCAGCAGCTTGTGGGGGACTAGCGGGGAAGTCTACGAGCAGTACTTC. The chain couples TRBV7-9 to TRBJ2-7, with 13 positions matching TRBD2. The CDR3 consists of 17 residues. With 3 bases clipped from V and 3 bases from J, the junction kept 8 bases outside the gene matches. Germline V gene sequence: CDR1 SEHNR, CDR2 FQNEAQ (reference sequence).

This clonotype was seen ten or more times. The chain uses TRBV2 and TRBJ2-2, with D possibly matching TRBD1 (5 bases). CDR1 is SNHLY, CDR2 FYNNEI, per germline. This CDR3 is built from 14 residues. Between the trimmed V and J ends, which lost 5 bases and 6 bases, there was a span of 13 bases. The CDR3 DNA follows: TGTGCCAGCAGTCAGAATCAGGGTCCCGGGGAGCTGTTTTTT. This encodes CASSQNQGPGELFF. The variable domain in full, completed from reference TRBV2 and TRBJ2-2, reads EPEVTQTPSHQVTQMGQEVILRCVPISNHLYFYWYRQILGQKVEFLVSFYNNEISEKSEIFDDQFSVERPDGSNFTLKIRSTKLEDSAMYFCASSQNQGPGELFFGEGSRLTVL.

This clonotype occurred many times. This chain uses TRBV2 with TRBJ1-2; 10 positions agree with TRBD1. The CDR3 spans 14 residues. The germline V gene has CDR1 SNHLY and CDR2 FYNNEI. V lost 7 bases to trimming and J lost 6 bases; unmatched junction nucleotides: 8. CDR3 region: CASTPIGQGDGYTF. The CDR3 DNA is TGTGCCAGCACCCCGATTGGACAGGGGGATGGCTACACCTTC. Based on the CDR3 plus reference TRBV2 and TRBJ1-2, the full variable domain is EPEVTQTPSHQVTQMGQEVILRCVPISNHLYFYWYRQILGQKVEFLVSFYNNEISEKSEIFDDQFSVERPDGSNFTLKIRSTKLEDSAMYFCASTPIGQGDGYTFGSGTRLTVV.

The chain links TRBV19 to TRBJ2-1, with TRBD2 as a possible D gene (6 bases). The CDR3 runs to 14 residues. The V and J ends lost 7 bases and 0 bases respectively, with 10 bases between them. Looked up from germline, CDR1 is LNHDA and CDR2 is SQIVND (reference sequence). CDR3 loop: CASTGESSYNEQFF. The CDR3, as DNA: TGTGCCAGTACGGGGGAAAGCTCCTACAATGAGCAGTTCTTC.